This T cell receptor (beta chain) was profiled in a study of control samples from healthy donors and cancer patients. The repertoire was sequenced with immunoSEQ multiplex PCR; TCRdb's copy has only in-frame clones and lacks some. Found here are over 200,000 clones, around 79% of them singletons; the top ten hold roughly 15%. The sequenced material came from PBMCs. The clonotype comes from a woman aged 55-69 years with lung cancer.

Here the CDR3 reads CASIRPGQVNSPLHF. The CDR3 DNA follows: TGTGCCAGCATTCGCCCGGGACAGGTTAATTCACCCCTCCACTTT. V gene TRBV2 combines with J gene TRBJ1-6; 8 nucleotides align to TRBD1. Germline-derived CDR1 and CDR2 are SNHLY and FYNNEI. Trimming cost V 7 bases and J 6 bases; bases outside gene matches: 8. This CDR3 has 15 residues.